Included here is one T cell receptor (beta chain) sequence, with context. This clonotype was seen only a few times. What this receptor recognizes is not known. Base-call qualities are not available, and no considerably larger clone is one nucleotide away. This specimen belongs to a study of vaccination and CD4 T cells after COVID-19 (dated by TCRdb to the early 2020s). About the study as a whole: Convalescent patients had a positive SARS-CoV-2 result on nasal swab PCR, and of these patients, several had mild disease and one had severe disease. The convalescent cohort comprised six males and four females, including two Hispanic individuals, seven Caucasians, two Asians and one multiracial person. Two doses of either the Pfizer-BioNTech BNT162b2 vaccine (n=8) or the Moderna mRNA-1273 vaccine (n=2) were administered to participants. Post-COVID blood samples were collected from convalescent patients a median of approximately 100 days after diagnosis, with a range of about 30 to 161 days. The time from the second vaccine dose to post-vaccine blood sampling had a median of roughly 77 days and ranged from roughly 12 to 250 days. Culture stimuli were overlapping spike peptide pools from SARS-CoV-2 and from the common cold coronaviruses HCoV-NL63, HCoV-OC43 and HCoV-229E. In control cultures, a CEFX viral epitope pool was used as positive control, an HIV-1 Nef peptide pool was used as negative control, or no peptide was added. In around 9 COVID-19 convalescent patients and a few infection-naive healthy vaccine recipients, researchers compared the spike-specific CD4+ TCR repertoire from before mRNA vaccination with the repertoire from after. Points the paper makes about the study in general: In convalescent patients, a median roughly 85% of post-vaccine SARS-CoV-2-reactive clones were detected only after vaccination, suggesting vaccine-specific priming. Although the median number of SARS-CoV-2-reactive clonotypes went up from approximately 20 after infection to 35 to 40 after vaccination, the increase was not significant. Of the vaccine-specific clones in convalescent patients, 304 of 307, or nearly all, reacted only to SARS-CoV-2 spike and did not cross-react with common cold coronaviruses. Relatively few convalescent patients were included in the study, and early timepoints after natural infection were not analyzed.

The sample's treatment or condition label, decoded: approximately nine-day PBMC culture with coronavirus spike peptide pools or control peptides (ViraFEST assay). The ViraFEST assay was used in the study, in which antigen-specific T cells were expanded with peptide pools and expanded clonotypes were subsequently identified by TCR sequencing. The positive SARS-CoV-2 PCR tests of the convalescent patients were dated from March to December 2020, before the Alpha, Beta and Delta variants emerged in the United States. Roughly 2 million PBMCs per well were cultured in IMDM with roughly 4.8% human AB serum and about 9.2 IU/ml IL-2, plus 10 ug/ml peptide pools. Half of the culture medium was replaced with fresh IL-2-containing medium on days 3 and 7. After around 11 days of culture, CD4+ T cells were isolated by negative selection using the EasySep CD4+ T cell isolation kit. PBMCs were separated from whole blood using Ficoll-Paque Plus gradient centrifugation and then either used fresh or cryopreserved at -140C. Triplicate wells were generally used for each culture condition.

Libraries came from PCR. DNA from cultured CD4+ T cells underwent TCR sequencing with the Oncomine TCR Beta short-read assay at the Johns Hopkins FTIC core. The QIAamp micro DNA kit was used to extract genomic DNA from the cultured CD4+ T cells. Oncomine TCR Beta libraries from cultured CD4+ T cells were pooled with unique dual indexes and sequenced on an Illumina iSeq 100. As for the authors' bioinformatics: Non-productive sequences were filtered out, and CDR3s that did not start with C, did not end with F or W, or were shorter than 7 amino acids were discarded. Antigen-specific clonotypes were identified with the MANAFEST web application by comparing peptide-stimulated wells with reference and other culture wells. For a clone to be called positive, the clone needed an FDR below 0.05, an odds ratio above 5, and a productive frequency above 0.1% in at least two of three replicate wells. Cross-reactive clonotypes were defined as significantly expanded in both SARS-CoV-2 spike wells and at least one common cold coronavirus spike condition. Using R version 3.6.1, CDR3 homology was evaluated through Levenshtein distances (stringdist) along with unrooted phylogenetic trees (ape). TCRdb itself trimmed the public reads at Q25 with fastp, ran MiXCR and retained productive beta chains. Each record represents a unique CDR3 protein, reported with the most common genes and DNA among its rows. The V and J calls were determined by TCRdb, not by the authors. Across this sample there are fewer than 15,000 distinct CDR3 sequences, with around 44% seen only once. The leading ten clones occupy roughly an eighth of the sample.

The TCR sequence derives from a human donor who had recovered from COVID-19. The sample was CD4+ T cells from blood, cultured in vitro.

CDR3 reads: CASSVNRVQPQHF. The nucleotides read TGTGCCAGCAGTGTCAACAGGGTACAGCCCCAGCATTTT. Recombination connected TRBV27 to TRBJ1-5; TRBD1 is a weak D gene call, 6 bases matching. Trimming at the junction amounts to 5 bases on V and 7 bases on J, and the germline ends lie 12 bases apart. Looking up the germline V gene (reference sequence) yields CDR1 MNHEY and CDR2 SMNVEV. The CDR3 runs 13 residues from the cysteine to the phenylalanine. Just CDR3 DNA is preserved here, 39 bases in frame from base 1.